This passage covers 31 T cell receptor beta chains from one sample sequenced in a study of blood T cell repertoires in COVID-19. Profiling relied on immunoSEQ multiplex PCR, and the TCRdb table lists in-frame clones only, not all of them. This sample has approximately 230,000 clones, with about 85% found just once. The material sequenced was PBMCs or T cells enriched from blood (not recorded which). The receptors originated from a woman aged 30 to 39 with acute COVID-19.

The V and J genes are TRBV2 and TRBJ2-1; perhaps TRBD1 as D (6 bases). V shed 7 bases and J shed 6 bases, with 22 bases lying between them. CDR3 length: 16 amino acids. Germline values: CDR1 SNHLY, CDR2 FYNNEI. CDR3 nucleotide sequence: TGTGCCAGCATGTGGGACCTTCAGGGGTTCGGCAATGAGCAGTTCTTC. Translating gives CASMWDLQGFGNEQFF.

In regard to this clone: The junction departs from the called germline gene at one end, perhaps through a read error. The chain uses TRBV29-1 and TRBJ1-2; 7 nucleotides line up with TRBD1. The CDR3 has 14 amino acids. Germline V gene lookup returns CDR1 SQVTM and CDR2 ANQGSEA. CDR3 loop: CSVEVSLPWDSHFF. The CDR3 nucleotides are TGCAGCGTTGAAGTCTCCTTACCATGGGACAGCCACTTCTTC.

This clone was detected only a few times. The chain employs TRBV28 and TRBJ2-5; 7 bases agree with TRBD1. Trimming at V came to 7 bases and at J to 6 bases, leaving 14 bases not matched to a gene. This CDR3 comprises 15 residues. CDR1 is MDHEN and CDR2 is SYDVKM in the germline V gene. The CDR3 DNA reads as TGTGCCAGCAAGGGGGCTCAGAAGGTTTTTAAGACCCAGTACTTC. This gives the protein CASKGAQKVFKTQYF.

The rearrangement joins TRBV6-6 to TRBJ1-1, with D tentatively TRBD1 (6 bases). The ends were cut back, 2 bases at V and 7 bases at J, with 14 bases in the middle. This CDR3 has 14 residues. Germline V gene lookup returns CDR1 MNHNY and CDR2 SVGAGI (reference sequence). The CDR3 loop is CASSYPSQGVEAFF. As DNA, the CDR3 is TGTGCCAGCAGTTACCCTTCACAGGGAGTTGAAGCTTTCTTT.

This chain uses TRBV28 with TRBJ1-2, with 10 bases identical to TRBD1. Germline loops: CDR1 MDHEN, CDR2 SYDVKM. The CDR3 has 17 amino acids. Trimming cost V 6 bases and J 6 bases; bases outside gene matches: 16. The CDR3 region is CASSVRLGDRGAHGYTF. The CDR3, as DNA: TGTGCCAGCAGCGTGAGGTTGGGGGACAGGGGAGCCCATGGCTACACCTTC.

V gene TRBV19 combines with J gene TRBJ2-6, with TRBD2 as a possible D gene (6 bases). Germline lookup yields CDR1 LNHDA and CDR2 SQIVND (reference sequence). The CDR3 has 17 amino acids. The V end lost 5 bases, the J end lost 0 bases, and 14 bases lay between the germline ends. Here the CDR3 DNA reads TGTGCCAGTAGTCCTTGGGGGGAACACTCTGGGGCCAACGTCCTGACTTTC. Protein sequence: CASSPWGEHSGANVLTF.

A remark on this clone: Other DNA sequences in the sample encode the same CDR3. V and J are TRBV18 and TRBJ1-5; no clear D gene. V was shortened by 3 bases and J by 1 base, with 4 bases between the two germline ends. This CDR3 is built from 13 residues. The V gene's germline CDR1 is KGHSH and CDR2 LQKENI. CDR3 nucleotide sequence: TGTGCCAGCTCACCTGGCAGCAATCAGCCCCAGCATTTT. Protein sequence: CASSPGSNQPQHF.

This chain uses TRBV7-2 with TRBJ2-5, with D possibly being TRBD2 (5 bases). This CDR3 is built from 16 residues. V was shortened by 1 base and J by 4 bases, with 16 bases between the two germline ends. Germline V gene data show CDR1 as SGHTA and CDR2 as FQGNSA. CDR3 in amino acids: CASSLGSRRVAETQYF. The CDR3 DNA is TGTGCCAGCAGCTTAGGGAGTCGGCGGGTCGCAGAGACCCAGTACTTC.

The chain links TRBV2 to TRBJ1-2, with 7 nucleotides matching TRBD1. The CDR3 length is 15 residues. Germline V gives CDR1 SNHLY, CDR2 FYNNEI. The J segment lost 6 bases and the V segment lost 7 bases, leaving 14 bases of the junction unmatched. The CDR3 DNA reads as TGTGCCAGCAAGGGGAGACAGGGAAGGGGTGATGGCTACACCTTC. Encoded protein: CASKGRQGRGDGYTF.

The V and J genes are TRBV14 and TRBJ2-7; TRBD1 is a possible D gene (6 bases). CDR3 size: 12 residues. The germline V gene encodes CDR1 SGHDN and CDR2 FVKESK. The V end lost 4 bases, the J end lost 5 bases, and 9 bases lay between the germline ends. This chain's CDR3 is CASSPAGDEQYF. The CDR3 DNA is TGTGCCAGCAGCCCCGCAGGGGACGAGCAGTACTTC. Full variable domain (outside the CDR3, taken from reference TRBV14 and TRBJ2-7): EAGVTQFPSHSVIEKGQTVTLRCDPISGHDNLYWYRRVMGKEIKFLLHFVKESKQDESGMPNNRFLAERTGGTYSTLKVQPAELEDSGVYFCASSPAGDEQYFGPGTRLTVT.

Only one count was recorded for this clone. The chain uses TRBV3-1 (or the pseudogene TRBV3-2) and TRBJ1-5; a possible D gene is TRBD1 (6 bases). The CDR3 spans 15 residues. Germline CDR1 LGHDT, CDR2 YNNKEL (reference sequence). Trimming stripped 4 bases from V and 0 bases from J, with 10 bases between. The CDR3 region is CASSLGQNSNQPQHF. As DNA, the CDR3 is TGTGCCAGCAGCCTAGGACAGAATAGCAATCAGCCCCAGCATTTT.

This clone has just one count. V gene TRBV7-9 combines with J gene TRBJ2-2, with TRBD1 matching over 9 bases. This CDR3 has 12 residues. Trimming took 7 bases from V and 13 from J; bases not matched to a gene: 7. The germline gives CDR1 SEHNR, CDR2 FQNEAQ (reference sequence). CDR3: CASTRPGQGLFF. The DNA for the CDR3 is TGTGCCAGCACCCGACCGGGACAGGGGCTGTTTTTT.

This clone was seen only a few times. This chain connects TRBV2 to TRBJ1-5; no clear D. Trimming removed 7 bases at V and 2 bases at J, with 9 bases between. CDR1 is SNHLY and CDR2 is FYNNEI in the germline V gene. The CDR3 is 13 amino acids. As DNA, the CDR3 is TGTGCCAGCACTCCAAGCGGCAATCAGCCCCAGCATTTT. Translation gives CASTPSGNQPQHF.

This chain connects TRBV6-5 to TRBJ1-2; no clear D gene. Germline lookup yields CDR1 MNHEY and CDR2 SVGAGI. This CDR3 spans 13 amino acids. The ends were cut back, 4 bases at V and 3 bases at J, with 9 bases in the middle. The chain's CDR3 is CASSWSEDYGYTF. The CDR3, as DNA: TGTGCCAGCAGTTGGTCAGAGGACTATGGCTACACCTTC.

This chain joins TRBV3-1 (or the pseudogene TRBV3-2) and TRBJ2-2; D remains unclear. Germline values: CDR1 LGHDT, CDR2 YNNKEL (reference sequence). V gave up 5 bases and J gave up 6 bases, with 7 bases separating them. The CDR3 covers 12 residues. The chain's CDR3 is CASSYTSGELFF. The CDR3 coding sequence is TGTGCCAGCAGCTACACATCCGGGGAGCTGTTTTTT.

The chain has TRBV15 and TRBJ2-1; 9 bases line up with TRBD2. The germline V gene has CDR1 LNHNV and CDR2 YYDKDF (reference sequence). CDR3 length: 18 residues. With V trimmed by 0 bases and J by 1 base, 7 bases remained unmatched. The CDR3 here is CATSRDLAAGGSYNEQFF. The CDR3, as DNA: TGTGCCACCAGCAGAGATCTCGCAGCGGGAGGATCCTACAATGAGCAGTTCTTC. The entire variable domain, with the rest obtained from reference TRBV15 and TRBJ2-1, is as follows: DAMVIQNPRYQVTQFGKPVTLSCSQTLNHNVMYWYQQKSSQAPKLLFHYYDKDFNNEADTPDNFQSRRPNTSFCFLDIRSPGLGDTAMYLCATSRDLAAGGSYNEQFFGPGTRLTVL.

This rearrangement joins TRBV28 to TRBJ2-3, with 9 bases lining up with TRBD2. After removal of 4 bases from V and 0 bases from J, the junction contained 5 bases not matched to a gene. Germline values: CDR1 MDHEN, CDR2 SYDVKM. The CDR3 contains 16 residues. This CDR3 is CASSSPSGESTDTQYF. CDR3 DNA: TGTGCCAGCAGTTCCCCTAGCGGGGAGAGCACAGATACGCAGTATTTT.

The rearrangement joins TRBV5-1 to TRBJ2-5; maybe TRBD1 (5 bases). Germline loops: CDR1 SGHRS, CDR2 YFSETQ. The length of the CDR3 is 12 residues. Trimming took off 4 bases at V and 2 bases at J, with 6 bases between the two ends. CDR3 loop: CASSRGQETQYF. In nucleotides, the CDR3 is TGCGCCAGCAGCAGGGGTCAAGAGACCCAGTACTTC.

This clone appeared a few times. This chain connects TRBV2 to TRBJ1-5; D uncertain. The CDR3 spans 18 residues. Germline V gives CDR1 SNHLY, CDR2 FYNNEI. Between the trimmed V and J ends, which lost 2 bases and 7 bases, there was a span of 24 bases. The CDR3 nucleotides are TGTGCCAGCAGTGAAAGCTCTGGTTTCTCGTATCTGGGCCAGCCCCAGCATTTT. Encoded protein: CASSESSGFSYLGQPQHF.

This chain joins TRBV19 and TRBJ2-5, with a tentative D call TRBD2 (5 bases). This CDR3 region has 17 residues. Per the germline V gene, CDR1 is LNHDA and CDR2 is SQIVND (reference sequence). Between the trimmed V and J ends, which lost 6 bases and 0 bases, there was a span of 20 bases. CDR3 sequence reads: CASSTPMDFQYQETQYF. CDR3 nucleotides: TGTGCCAGTAGCACACCGATGGACTTCCAGTACCAAGAGACCCAGTACTTC.

The V gene is TRBV28, the J gene TRBJ2-1; 7 bases align to TRBD2. Trimming took 4 bases from V and 11 from J; bases not matched to a gene: 17. This CDR3 contains 16 residues. Germline V gene sequence: CDR1 MDHEN, CDR2 SYDVKM. The CDR3 spells CASSSNRAASGTQQFF. The CDR3 nucleotides are TGTGCCAGCAGTTCAAATCGGGCGGCTAGCGGTACACAGCAGTTCTTC.

The chain couples TRBV5-1 to TRBJ2-7; 7 bases are a match to TRBD2. Germline V gene lookup returns CDR1 SGHRS and CDR2 YFSETQ. This CDR3 is 14 amino acids long. V trimming: 7 bases; J trimming: 2 bases; junction bases outside the gene matches: 9. CDR3 loop: CASRRDYGAYEQYF. The CDR3 DNA is TGCGCCAGCCGCAGGGACTACGGGGCCTACGAGCAGTACTTC.

The rearrangement joins TRBV9 to TRBJ2-2; D not resolved. Germline V CDR1 and CDR2: SGDLS, YYNGEE. The length of the CDR3 is 13 residues. With 4 bases removed from V and 5 bases from J, the gap between germline ends came to 9 bases. The CDR3, as DNA: TGTGCCAGCAGCCAGGTGGCTACCGGGGAGCTGTTTTTT. This sequence encodes CASSQVATGELFF.

The gene calls are TRBV3-1 (or the pseudogene TRBV3-2) and TRBJ2-1, with 12 nucleotides matching TRBD2. CDR1 is LGHDT and CDR2 is YNNKEL in the germline V gene (reference sequence). The CDR3 sequence is 15 residues long. V was clipped by 6 bases and J by 7 bases; unmatched bases: 7. CDR3 coding DNA: TGTGCCAGCAGACCTAGGACTAGCGGGGTGAATGAGCAGTTCTTC. It specifies CASRPRTSGVNEQFF.

The chain carries TRBV6-1 and TRBJ2-7, with D maybe TRBD2 (6 bases). Germline assignment: CDR1 MNHNS and CDR2 SASEGT. Trimming pared 0 bases from V and 5 bases from J, leaving 20 bases between. The CDR3 length is 17 residues. CDR3 loop: CASSEAPDTGAMDEQYF. CDR3 DNA sequence: TGTGCCAGCAGTGAAGCGCCCGACACGGGAGCGATGGACGAGCAGTACTTC.

This clone was seen a single time. The chain combines TRBV7-2 with TRBJ2-3; D might be TRBD2 (5 bases). CDR1 and CDR2 (germline): SGHTA, FQGNSA. The CDR3 sequence is 15 residues long. Trimming pared 5 bases from V and 6 bases from J, leaving 18 bases between. CDR3 loop: CASSGQAGLGDTQYF. CDR3 nucleotides: TGTGCCAGCAGCGGCCAGGCGGGCCTCGGGGATACGCAGTATTTT.

This sequence joins TRBV18 and TRBJ2-7, with unresolved D. The V end lost 4 bases, the J end lost 7 bases, and 11 bases lay between the germline ends. The CDR3 is 12 amino acids. Germline V gene data show CDR1 as KGHSH and CDR2 as LQKENI. The CDR3 DNA reads as TGTGCCAGCTCACAGAGCGTGTGGGAGCAGTACTTC. Protein: CASSQSVWEQYF.

V usage is TRBV6-1 and J usage is TRBJ2-3; TRBD1 matches 7 bases. V was clipped by 3 bases and J by 9 bases; unmatched bases: 6. This CDR3 has 13 residues. Per germline, CDR1 MNHNS and CDR2 SASEGT. DNA of the CDR3: TGTGCCAGCAGTGAGGGACAGTTCGACACGCAGTATTTT. Its translation: CASSEGQFDTQYF.

The chain joins TRBV7-6 to TRBJ2-2; 7 bases match TRBD1. CDR1 is SGHVS and CDR2 is FNYEAQ in the germline V gene. V was clipped by 5 bases and J by 4 bases; unmatched bases: 10. The CDR3 is 16 amino acids. In DNA form, the CDR3 reads TGTGCCAGCAGCCAAAGGGACAGTAGTATCACCGGGGAGCTGTTTTTT. Its translation is CASSQRDSSITGELFF. The full variable domain, with the rest looked up from reference TRBV7-6 and TRBJ2-2, is GAGVSQSPRYKVTKRGQDVALRCDPISGHVSLYWYRQALGQGPEFLTYFNYEAQQDKSGLPNDRFSAERPEGSISTLTIQRTEQRDSAMYRCASSQRDSSITGELFFGEGSRLTVL.

The chain carries TRBV7-3 and TRBJ2-3; weak D call: TRBD2 (5 bases). Germline CDR1 SGHTA, CDR2 FQGTGA. V was trimmed by 2 bases and J by 4 bases, leaving 10 bases between them. The CDR3 consists of 14 residues. Written as DNA, the CDR3 is TGTGCCAGCAGCTTAGAGGGTCCCCCAGATACGCAGTATTTT. This codes for CASSLEGPPDTQYF. The entire variable domain, with the rest obtained from reference TRBV7-3 and TRBJ2-3, is as follows: GAGVSQTPSNKVTEKGKYVELRCDPISGHTALYWYRQSLGQGPEFLIYFQGTGAADDSGLPNDRFFAVRPEGSVSTLKIQRTERGDSAVYLCASSLEGPPDTQYFGPGTRLTVL.

The chain joins TRBV5-4 to TRBJ1-1; D is possibly TRBD1 (5 bases). V dropped 4 bases and J dropped 2 bases, with 15 bases sitting between them. Germline CDR1 SGHNT, CDR2 YYREEE (reference sequence). This CDR3 is built from 15 residues. CDR3 nucleotide sequence: TGTGCCAGCAGCCCCCCGTTGGGGCCCAACACTGAAGCTTTCTTT. Its translation is CASSPPLGPNTEAFF.